The rows below give T cell receptor beta chains drawn from one sample of a study of cytomegalovirus exposure and HLA in healthy donors. Some clones are missing from TCRdb's copy, which holds only in-frame ones; the method was immunoSEQ multiplex PCR. In all, the sample yields tens of thousands of clones. The sample was PBMCs. The source is a woman between 55 and 75 years old in good health and CMV-seronegative. Both conserved end residues are part of each CDR3. Fields, in order: J gene, V gene, D gene, CDR3 DNA, CDR3 protein. The D gene is left open where the match is weak.

>TRBJ2-5|TRBV18|.
TGTGCCAGCTCACATGCGGAAGAGACCCAGTACTTC
CASSHAEETQYF
>TRBJ2-7|TRBV11-3|.
TGTGCCAGCAGCTCCGGGGGCGGGAGAGCGCGGGACGAGCAGTACTTC
CASSSGGGRARDEQYF
>TRBJ2-7|TRBV28|TRBD2
TGTGCCAGCAGTAGCGGGAGGCCACAATTC
CASSSGRPQF
>TRBJ1-4|TRBV5-1|.
TGCGCCAGCAGCCCTTACACGAACGGGGGGGAAAAACTGTTTTTT
CASSPYTNGGEKLFF
>TRBJ2-1|TRBV7-6|TRBD2
TGTGCCAGCACGCTAGCGGGAGCGTCGAATGAGCAGTTCTTC
CASTLAGASNEQFF
>TRBJ1-6|TRBV28|.
TGTGCCAGCGGACGTGGGAGGTTGGAGAATTCACCCCTCCACTTT
CASGRGRLENSPLHF
>TRBJ2-5|TRBV7-6|TRBD1
TGTGCCAGCAGCTTAACAGGGGGCGGGGAGACCCAGTACTTC
CASSLTGGGETQYF
>TRBJ1-2|TRBV28|.
TGTGCCAGCAGTTTATGGGGGGCAGCTAACTATGGCTACACCTTC
CASSLWGAANYGYTF
>TRBJ2-1|TRBV6-1|.
TGTGCCAGCACCCGGTGGGGGGACTCCTACAATGAGCAGTTCTTC
CASTRWGDSYNEQFF
>TRBJ2-1|TRBV5-4|TRBD2
TGTGCCAGCAGCTGGGGACAGCCGGAGGGACTAGCGGGGTTCTACAATGAGCAGTTCTTC
CASSWGQPEGLAGFYNEQFF
>TRBJ2-7|TRBV6-1|.
TGTGCCAGCAGTCCCGCGGGACACGAGCAGTACTTC
CASSPAGHEQYF
>TRBJ1-1|TRBV19|TRBD1
TGTGCCAGTAGTAAAAGGGACAGTTCTTACACTGAAGCTTTCTTT
CASSKRDSSYTEAFF
>TRBJ1-5|TRBV13|.
TGTGCCAGCAGCTTTGGGCAGGATCAGCCCCAGCATTTT
CASSFGQDQPQHF
>TRBJ1-5|TRBV18|.
TGTGCCAGCTCAAACATCCCAGGTGAAGGGGATCAGCCCCAGCATTTT
CASSNIPGEGDQPQHF
>TRBJ2-1|TRBV19|.
TGTGCCAGTAGTAGGGTTGACACCTCCTACAATGAGCAGTTCTTC
CASSRVDTSYNEQFF
>TRBJ1-2|TRBV9|.
TGTGCCAGCAGCGTAGAAGCACTCTCTTATGGCTACACCTTC
CASSVEALSYGYTF
>TRBJ2-2|TRBV7-2|TRBD2
TGTGCCAGCAGCACCCTGACTAGCGGGTCAATGTTTTTT
CASSTLTSGSMFF
>TRBJ1-5|TRBV5-1|.
TGCGCCAGCAGCTTTCAAGGGGGTTCTGAACAGCCCCAGCATTTT
CASSFQGGSEQPQHF
>TRBJ2-1|TRBV5-1|TRBD1
TGCGCCAGCAGCTTAACCGGGACAGCATACAATGAGCAGTTCTTC
CASSLTGTAYNEQFF
>TRBJ2-7|TRBV5-1|.
TGCGCCAGCAGCTTTGGACTCTCCAGCTACGAGCAGTACTTC
CASSFGLSSYEQYF
>TRBJ2-1|TRBV10-3|TRBD2
TGTGCCATCAGACGGACTAGCGGAAACAATGAGCAGTTCTTC
CAIRRTSGNNEQFF
>TRBJ1-1|TRBV19|.
TGTGCCAGTAGCTTAAACTCGAACACTGAAGCTTTCTTT
CASSLNSNTEAFF